Below, 7 T cell receptor beta chains from the same sample are listed, as sequenced in a study of shared clonotypes between healthy human individuals (dated by TCRdb to about 2020). Library construction relied on the immunoSEQ multiplex PCR assay. As stored in TCRdb, this immuneACCESS dataset retains in-frame rearrangements with V and J assigned. A fraction of the clones does not appear; measured against another copy, unresolved V genes explain less than half of the discrepancy, and the remainder lacks a known reason. The sample records 550,000 to 650,000 clones, roughly 95% of which are singletons. The ten largest clones represent roughly 0.1% of the sample. CD8 naive samples were obtained by positive selection for CCR7 among CD45RO-negative cells, yielding a CD45RA+CCR7+ population from which TemRA cells were excluded. The sequenced sample was naive CD8+ T cells sorted from blood. The sample's cell subset or site, from its label and the paper: CD45RA+CCR7+. These receptors were taken from a woman in her 30s in good health.

The chain employs TRBV6-1 and TRBJ2-1; D possibly corresponds to TRBD2 (6 bases). The CDR3 is 16 residues long. V was cut by 1 base and J by 3 bases, with 13 bases left in between. From germline, CDR1 is MNHNS and CDR2 SASEGT. DNA for the CDR3: TGTGCCAGCAGTGAAGAACCGGGAGACCTCTACAATGAGCAGTTCTTC. It specifies CASSEEPGDLYNEQFF.

This sequence joins TRBV11-2 and TRBJ2-3; 7 nucleotides align to TRBD1. Germline loops: CDR1 SGHAT, CDR2 FQNNGV. With 3 bases clipped from V and 2 bases from J, the junction kept 5 bases outside the gene matches. The CDR3 runs 15 residues. CDR3 region: CASSLRGLVTDTQYF. CDR3 nucleotide sequence: TGTGCCAGCAGCTTGAGGGGGCTCGTCACAGATACGCAGTATTTT.

The chain couples TRBV4-1 to TRBJ2-1; 9 nucleotides align to TRBD1. In germline, CDR1 is MGHRA, CDR2 YSYEKL. Losses at the gene ends were 5 bases for V and 5 bases for J; bases not matched to a gene: 13. The CDR3 length is 17 residues. DNA of the CDR3: TGCGCCAGCAGCTCCACATTCCGGGACAGGGAGGACAATGAGCAGTTCTTC. Its protein is CASSSTFRDREDNEQFF.

V gene TRBV19 combines with J gene TRBJ2-5; the D is unclear. The CDR3 is 13 residues long. Germline V lookup: CDR1 LNHDA, CDR2 SQIVND (reference sequence). Trimming removed 3 bases from V and 4 bases from J, with 9 bases in between. CDR3 DNA: TGTGCCAGTAGTATGCCAGGTGGAGAGACCCAGTACTTC. Translating it yields CASSMPGGETQYF. The whole variable domain, filled in from reference TRBV19 and TRBJ2-5, reads DGGITQSPKYLFRKEGQNVTLSCEQNLNHDAMYWYRQDPGQGLRLIYYSQIVNDFQKGDIAEGYSVSREKKESFPLTVTSAQKNPTAFYLCASSMPGGETQYFGPGTRLLVL.

The V and J genes are TRBV7-3 and TRBJ2-1; D remains ambiguous. The CDR3 spans 17 residues. Trimming removed 1 base at V and 4 bases at J, with 17 bases between. Germline assignment: CDR1 SGHTA and CDR2 FQGTGA. The chain's CDR3 is CASSLKGPSSSYNEQFF. CDR3 coding DNA: TGTGCCAGCAGCTTAAAAGGGCCCTCCTCGAGTTACAATGAGCAGTTCTTC.

V is TRBV5-6 and J is TRBJ2-5; TRBD1 matches at 7 bases. Germline loops: CDR1 SGHDT, CDR2 YYEEEE. CDR3 length: 15 amino acids. Unmatched junction bases numbered 7, after V lost 5 bases and J lost 0 bases. The CDR3 sequence is CASRTPDRDQETQYF. The DNA of the CDR3 is TGTGCCAGCAGAACACCCGACAGGGACCAAGAGACCCAGTACTTC.

The chain couples TRBV28 to TRBJ1-1, with TRBD1 as a possible D gene (5 bases). CDR1 is MDHEN, CDR2 SYDVKM, per germline. Trimming left V 2 bases short and J 5 bases short, with 18 bases between. The CDR3 consists of 16 residues. CDR3 residues: CASSLPQWDAGTEAFF. The CDR3 DNA reads TGTGCCAGCAGTTTACCCCAATGGGACGCAGGGACTGAAGCTTTCTTT. The whole variable domain, remainder taken from reference TRBV28 and TRBJ1-1, is DVKVTQSSRYLVKRTGEKVFLECVQDMDHENMFWYRQDPGLGLRLIYFSYDVKMKEKGDIPEGYSVSREKKERFSLILESASTNQTSMYLCASSLPQWDAGTEAFFGQGTRLTVV.